The sequence of this T cell receptor beta chain was determined in a study of cytomegalovirus exposure and HLA in healthy donors. CDR1 SGHRS and CDR2 YFSETQ come from the germline V gene. This CDR3 spans 16 amino acids. Germline trimming cut 4 bases from V and 2 bases from J; bases unmatched to any gene: 9. Vbeta (60) and Jbeta (13) primers were used in the PCR. This table comes from immunoSEQ multiplex PCR, and its TCRdb copy is limited to in-frame clones, with some not included. The table has under 200,000 clones, around 79% seen once; the top ten hold approximately 7%. The V and J genes are TRBV5-1 and TRBJ2-3; the match to TRBD2 covers 8 bases. The TCR was taken from a male donor in good health and CMV-seropositive. Sequencing was done on a sample of PBMCs. The CDR3 nucleotides are TGCGCCAGCAGCGTGGGGATAGCGGGACTCACAGATACGCAGTATTTT. Its protein product is CASSVGIAGLTDTQYF.